The 24 T cell receptor beta chains reported below all come from one sample, sequenced in a study of CD4 and CD8 cells across lung adenocarcinoma regions. MiXCR, run by TCRdb on the PCR reads, gives a single entry per CDR3 protein. The data show thousands of distinct CDR3 sequences, over 40% seen once. What was sequenced was CD4+ T cells from the margin of a lung tumor. These receptors all come from a male donor with lung adenocarcinoma. The CD4 and CD8 labels of this study may be unreliable.

This clonotype has a count of ten or more. The chain uses TRBV27 and TRBJ1-1; 8 bases line up with TRBD1. The V segment lost 7 bases and the J segment 1 base; nucleotides outside the gene matches: 11. Germline V gene data show CDR1 as MNHEY and CDR2 as SMNVEV (reference sequence). The CDR3 runs to 16 residues. The CDR3 DNA sequence: TGTGCCAGCACCAGATTCCAGGGGGCCGCGAACACTGAAGCTTTCTTT. Translated: CASTRFQGAANTEAFF.

This clonotype was detected ten times or more. Given a much more abundant clone one base away, this may be a read error. The chain joins TRBV25-1 to TRBJ2-1; tentative D call: TRBD2 (6 bases). Trimming cost V 0 bases and J 13 bases, with 19 bases left between them. This CDR3 contains 15 residues. CDR1 MGHDK and CDR2 SYGVNS come from the germline V gene. The CDR3, as DNA: TGTGCCAGCAGTGAATATGGGGGGTACCAAGAGACCCAGTTCTTC. This codes for CASSEYGGYQETQFF.

Concerning this clonotype itself: This may be a read error, as it is one base from a much larger clone. The V call is TRBV6-1, the J call TRBJ2-1; D remains ambiguous. The ends were cut back, 1 base at V and 10 bases at J, with 17 bases in the middle. Germline loops: CDR1 MNHNS, CDR2 SASEGT. This CDR3 has 15 amino acids. CDR3 DNA: TGTGCCAGCAGTGAAGTTTCGTGGGGATCCTACGAGCAGTTCTTC. Its protein is CASSEVSWGSYEQFF.

This clonotype occurred many times. The chain combines TRBV6-1 with TRBJ2-2; 8 bases match TRBD2. V was clipped by 4 bases and J by 6 bases; unmatched bases: 10. Germline CDR1 reads MNHNS; CDR2 reads SASEGT. The CDR3 contains 16 residues. CDR3 loop: CASSAEAGGGPGELFF. In DNA, the CDR3 is TGTGCCAGCAGTGCCGAGGCGGGAGGAGGGCCCGGGGAGCTGTTTTTT.

V and J are TRBV25-1 and TRBJ2-5; 9 nucleotides line up with TRBD1. The J call is doubtful: the DNA matches TRBJ2-7 better. The length of the CDR3 is 15 residues. Germline V gene data show CDR1 as MGHDK and CDR2 as SYGVNS. The CDR3 DNA reads TGTGCCAGCAGTGCGAGGACAGGGGACCCCTACGAGCAGTACTTC. Protein product: CASSARTGDPYEQYF.

The CDR3 sequence: CASSQSGFVGELFF. CDR3 sequence (DNA): TGTGCCAGCAGCCAATCTGGATTTGTCGGGGAGCTGTTTTTT. The V gene is TRBV6-1, the J gene TRBJ2-2; no clear D. The germline gives CDR1 MNHNS, CDR2 SASEGT. This CDR3 has 14 amino acids. V shed 6 bases and J shed 7 bases, with 15 bases lying between them.

V is TRBV6-1 and J is TRBJ2-3; the D is unclear. The DNA end is more similar to TRBJ2-7, so the J call may be wrong. CDR1 and CDR2 from the germline V gene are MNHNS and SASEGT. CDR3 length: 13 amino acids. CDR3 sequence (DNA): TGTGCCAGCAGGTCAGTTGGCAAAAATATGCAGTACTTC. Protein product: CASRSVGKNMQYF.

This clonotype was seen many times. The genes are TRBV6-5 and TRBJ2-1; a possible D gene is TRBD2 (7 bases). The CDR3 sequence is 14 residues long. The germline V gene encodes CDR1 MNHEY and CDR2 SVGAGI. Trimming took 0 bases from V and 5 from J, leaving 8 bases between them. CDR3 sequence reads: CASSYSGGHNEQFF. The CDR3 DNA is TGTGCCAGCAGTTACTCGGGGGGGCACAATGAGCAGTTCTTC.

This clonotype was picked up a small number of times. This chain uses TRBV6-1 with TRBJ2-1; 9 nucleotides line up with TRBD1. Germline V gene sequence: CDR1 MNHNS, CDR2 SASEGT. After removal of 4 bases from V and 8 bases from J, the junction contained 3 bases not matched to a gene. This CDR3 spans 13 amino acids. In DNA form, the CDR3 reads TGTGCCAGCAGTGGACAGGGGGGGGATGAGCAGTTCTTC. Translated: CASSGQGGDEQFF.

The gene calls are TRBV12-3 or TRBV12-4 and TRBJ2-1; perhaps TRBD2 as D (5 bases). Trimming took off 8 bases at V and 8 bases at J, with 7 bases between the two ends. The CDR3 totals 10 residues. CDR3 in DNA: TGTGCCAGCGGGGAGCATGAGCAGTTCTTC. Amino acid sequence: CASGEHEQFF.

The table lists this clonotype with a few counts. The CDR3 DNA follows: TGCGCCAGCAGCCAAGATCTGGGCAGGGATCGGGGCTACACCTTC. Its protein is CASSQDLGRDRGYTF. The chain is built from TRBV4-1 and TRBJ1-2; TRBD1 is a possible D gene (5 bases). Germline loops: CDR1 MGHRA, CDR2 YSYEKL. The V and J ends lost 0 bases and 8 bases respectively, with 16 bases between them. The CDR3 loop spans 15 amino acids.

This clonotype was observed at least ten times. This chain connects TRBV28 to TRBJ1-2; D may be TRBD1 (5 bases). The CDR3 extends over 15 amino acids. V shed 5 bases and J shed 6 bases, with 19 bases lying between them. CDR1 MDHEN and CDR2 SYDVKM come from the germline V gene. CDR3 bases: TGTGCCAGCAGTCTAATAAGGTTGGGACTTAATGGCTACACCTTC. Amino acid sequence: CASSLIRLGLNGYTF.

At least ten counts were recorded for this clonotype. V is TRBV10-1 and J is TRBJ2-3; 10 nucleotides match TRBD2. The ends lost 4 bases at V and 4 bases at J; junction bases unmatched: 5. The CDR3 loop spans 15 amino acids. Germline-derived CDR1 and CDR2 are WNHNN and SYGVQD (reference sequence). CDR3 residues: CASSAGTSDSDTQYF. The CDR3 DNA is TGCGCCAGCAGTGCCGGGACTAGCGATTCAGATACGCAGTATTTT.

This clonotype was picked up many times. V usage is TRBV10-2 and J usage is TRBJ2-1; 10 positions match TRBD2. TRBJ2-7 matches the DNA end more closely, so the J call is doubtful. The germline V gene encodes CDR1 WSHSY and CDR2 SAAADI. The CDR3 totals 14 residues. CDR3 amino acids: CASSESGLAREQYF. The CDR3 DNA reads as TGCGCCAGCAGTGAGTCGGGACTAGCGCGCGAGCAGTACTTC.

CDR3 bases: TGTGCCAGCAGCCTCGGACAGACCTATGGCTACACCTTC. Amino acid sequence: CASSLGQTYGYTF. This sequence joins TRBV6-1 and TRBJ1-2; D possibly corresponds to TRBD1 (6 bases). Germline-derived CDR1 and CDR2 are MNHNS and SASEGT. Trimming pared 6 bases from V and 4 bases from J, leaving 12 bases between. The CDR3 sequence is 13 residues long.

The gene calls are TRBV12-3 or TRBV12-4 and TRBJ2-1, with 9 bases identical to TRBD2. The CDR3 runs 15 residues. The ends lost 7 bases at V and 1 base at J; junction bases unmatched: 5. DNA of the CDR3: TGTGCCAGCATAATGGCGGGAGGGTCCTACAATGAGCAGTTCTTC. It is translated as CASIMAGGSYNEQFF.

This rearrangement joins TRBV6-1 to TRBJ2-3, with D perhaps matching TRBD1 (6 bases). The CDR3 length is 14 residues. From germline, CDR1 is MNHNS and CDR2 SASEGT. For the CDR3, the DNA is TGTGCGGGCAGTGGGGGCCGTGGCAAAGAGACCCAGTATTTT. This codes for CAGSGGRGKETQYF.

This clonotype is classed as medium-sized (0.01 to 0.1%). V is TRBV6-5 and J is TRBJ2-1; no clear D gene. V was shortened by 6 bases and J by 0 bases, with 12 bases between the two germline ends. CDR3 length: 15 amino acids. The germline V gene has CDR1 MNHEY and CDR2 SVGAGI. The CDR3 DNA reads as TGTGCCAGCAGACTCACTTGGAACTCCTACAATGAGCAGTTCTTC. Its translation is CASRLTWNSYNEQFF.

The chain uses TRBV4-1 and TRBJ1-1; D perhaps matches TRBD1 (5 bases). Germline V CDR1 and CDR2: MGHRA, YSYEKL. V lost 0 bases and J 6 bases, leaving 8 bases between the germline ends. CDR3 length: 13 residues. The CDR3, as DNA: TGCGCCAGCAGCCAAGATGGGGGGGCTGAAGCTTTCTTT. Residues: CASSQDGGAEAFF.

V and J are TRBV10-3 and TRBJ2-1, with 7 bases aligning to TRBD2. The ends lost 11 bases at V and 10 bases at J; junction bases unmatched: 11. Germline V CDR1 and CDR2: ENHRY, SYGVKD. The CDR3 totals 12 residues. The CDR3 spells CAAGTTVYEQFF. CDR3 coding DNA: TGTGCCGCCGGGACTACTGTCTACGAGCAGTTCTTC.

This clonotype was seen once. The chain joins TRBV10-3 to TRBJ2-4, with 11 bases that match TRBD2. The DNA end favors TRBJ2-1, so the J call may be wrong. CDR3 size: 12 residues. Germline assignment: CDR1 ENHRY and CDR2 SYGVKD. CDR3 in amino acids: CAISGGANEQFF. DNA for the CDR3: TGTGCCATTAGCGGGGGGGCGAATGAGCAGTTCTTC.

This clonotype has more than one count but fewer than ten. This chain connects TRBV4-1 to TRBJ2-5, with TRBD1 matching over 10 bases. The end of the DNA fits TRBJ2-7 better, so the J call may be wrong. Germline CDR1 reads MGHRA; CDR2 reads YSYEKL. CDR3 length: 14 amino acids. CDR3 region: CASSQGQGAHEQYF. The DNA for the CDR3 is TGCGCCAGCAGCCAAGGACAGGGGGCTCACGAGCAGTACTTC.

V and J are TRBV20-1 and TRBJ2-3; 9 nucleotides align to TRBD1. The CDR3 sequence is 15 residues long. Germline CDR1 is DFQATT and CDR2 is SNEGSKA (reference sequence). V dropped 6 bases and J dropped 4; count of bases not matched to a gene: 11. DNA of the CDR3: TGCAGTGCGTCGTATGACAGGGGGGTCTCAGATACGCAGTATTTT. Translated, it gives CSASYDRGVSDTQYF.

V is TRBV6-4 and J is TRBJ2-3; D unresolved. Germline values: CDR1 MRHNA, CDR2 SNTAGT. This CDR3 comprises 15 residues. The V end was cut by 2 bases, the J end by 0 bases, with 9 bases between. CDR3 sequence (DNA): TGTGCCAGCAGTGACGGTACCAAGAGCACAGATACGCAGTATTTT. This translates into CASSDGTKSTDTQYF.